The TCR beta chain described here comes from a study of T cell repertoires in cytomegalovirus infection. Study details: The study used recently identified HLA-C-restricted and well-studied HLA-B-restricted CMV epitopes. Evidence of both CMV infection and a matching HLA type came from public TCR beta signatures. General study findings and limits: In two of eight donors, the top clonotype was HLA-C-restricted CMV-specific.

About this clonotype: The antigen remains unidentified.

One entry per CDR3 protein results from TCRdb running MiXCR on the reads. The sample holds approximately 590,000 distinct CDR3 sequences, roughly 43% seen once. Trimming took 3 bases from V and 3 from J, leaving 27 bases between them. The CDR3 has 20 residues. CDR1 is MGHRA and CDR2 is YSYEKL in the germline V gene. Sequences were derived from cultured PBMCs, sampled from culture after CMV antigen stimulation. The TCR originated in a human donor in good health (CMV status not recorded). Some clones in this sample may be carry-over from other donors' samples. The chain employs TRBV4-1 and TRBJ2-1; D tentatively fits TRBD1 or TRBD2 (5 bases each). This chain's CDR3 is CASSHRISGPKSGFYNEQFF. CDR3 sequence (DNA): TGCGCCAGCAGCCATCGAATATCGGGACCAAAGTCGGGATTCTACAATGAGCAGTTCTTC.